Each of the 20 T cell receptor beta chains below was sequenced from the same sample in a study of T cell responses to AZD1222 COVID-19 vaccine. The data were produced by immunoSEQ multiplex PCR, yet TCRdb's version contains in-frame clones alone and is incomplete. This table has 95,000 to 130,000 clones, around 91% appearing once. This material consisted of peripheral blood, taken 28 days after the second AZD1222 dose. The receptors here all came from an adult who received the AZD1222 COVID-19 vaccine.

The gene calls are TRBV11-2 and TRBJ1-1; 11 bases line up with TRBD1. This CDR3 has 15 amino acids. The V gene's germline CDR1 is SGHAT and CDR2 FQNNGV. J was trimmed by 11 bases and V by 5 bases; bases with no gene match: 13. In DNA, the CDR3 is TGTGCCAGCAGCCCCTGGACAGGGGGCGGTTTTACGGCTTTCTTT. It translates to CASSPWTGGGFTAFF.

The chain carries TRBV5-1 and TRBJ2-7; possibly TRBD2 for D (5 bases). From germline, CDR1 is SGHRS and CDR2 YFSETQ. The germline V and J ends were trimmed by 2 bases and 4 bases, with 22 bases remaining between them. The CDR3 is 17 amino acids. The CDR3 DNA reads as TGCGCCAGCAGCTTTTGTTCCGGTGGGCGGGTGGAGTACGAGCAGTACTTC. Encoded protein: CASSFCSGGRVEYEQYF.

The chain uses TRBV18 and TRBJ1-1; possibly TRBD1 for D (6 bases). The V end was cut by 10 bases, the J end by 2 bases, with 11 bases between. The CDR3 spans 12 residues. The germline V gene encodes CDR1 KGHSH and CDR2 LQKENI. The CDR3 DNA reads TGTGCCACCAGGACAGCAAACACTGAAGCTTTCTTT. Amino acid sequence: CATRTANTEAFF. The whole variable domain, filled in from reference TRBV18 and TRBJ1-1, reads NAGVMQNPRHLVRRRGQEARLRCSPMKGHSHVYWYRQLPEEGLKFMVYLQKENIIDESGMPKERFSAEFPKEGPSILRIQQVVRGDSAAYFCATRTANTEAFFGQGTRLTVV.

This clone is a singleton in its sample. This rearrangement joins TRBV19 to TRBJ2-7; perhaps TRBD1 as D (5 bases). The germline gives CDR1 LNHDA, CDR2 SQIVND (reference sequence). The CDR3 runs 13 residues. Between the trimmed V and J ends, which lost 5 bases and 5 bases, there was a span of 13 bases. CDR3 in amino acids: CASSWAGIDEQYF. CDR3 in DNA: TGTGCCAGTAGTTGGGCAGGGATAGACGAGCAGTACTTC.

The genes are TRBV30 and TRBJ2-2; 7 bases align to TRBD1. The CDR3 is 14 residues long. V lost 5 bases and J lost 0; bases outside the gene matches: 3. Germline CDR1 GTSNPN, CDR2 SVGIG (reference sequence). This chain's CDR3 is CAWDRASNTGELFF. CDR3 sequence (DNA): TGTGCCTGGGACAGGGCCTCGAACACCGGGGAGCTGTTTTTT.

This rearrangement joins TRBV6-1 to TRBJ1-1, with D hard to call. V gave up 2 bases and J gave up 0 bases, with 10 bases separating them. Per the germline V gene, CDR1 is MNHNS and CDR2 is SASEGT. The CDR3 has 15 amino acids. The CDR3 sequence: CASSEFRNMNTEAFF. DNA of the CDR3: TGTGCCAGCAGTGAATTTAGAAATATGAACACTGAAGCTTTCTTT.

The CDR3 sequence is CAWGDMGKDTEAFF. The CDR3 DNA sequence: TGTGCCTGGGGCGACATGGGCAAGGACACTGAAGCTTTCTTT. The chain has TRBV30 and TRBJ1-1; no definite D call. Trimming removed 5 bases at V and 3 bases at J, with 16 bases between. CDR1 and CDR2 (germline): GTSNPN, SVGIG (reference sequence). CDR3 length: 14 residues.

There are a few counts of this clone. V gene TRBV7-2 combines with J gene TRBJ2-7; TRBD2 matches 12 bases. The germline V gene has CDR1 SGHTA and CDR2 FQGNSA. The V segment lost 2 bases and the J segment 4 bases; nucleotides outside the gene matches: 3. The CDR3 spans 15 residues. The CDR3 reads CASSLLAGGRYEQYF. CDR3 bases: TGTGCCAGCAGCTTACTAGCGGGAGGGCGGTACGAGCAGTACTTC. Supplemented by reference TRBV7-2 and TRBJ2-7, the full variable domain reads GAGVSQSPSNKVTEKGKDVELRCDPISGHTALYWYRQSLGQGLEFLIYFQGNSAPDKSGLPSDRFSAERTGGSVSTLTIQRTQQEDSAVYLCASSLLAGGRYEQYFGPGTRLTVT.

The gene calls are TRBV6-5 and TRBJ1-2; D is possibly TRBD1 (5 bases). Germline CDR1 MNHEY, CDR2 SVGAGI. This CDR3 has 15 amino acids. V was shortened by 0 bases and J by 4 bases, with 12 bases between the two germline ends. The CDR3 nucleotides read TGTGCCAGCAGTTACTCCCGGGGGGGAGTCTATGGCTACACCTTC. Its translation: CASSYSRGGVYGYTF.

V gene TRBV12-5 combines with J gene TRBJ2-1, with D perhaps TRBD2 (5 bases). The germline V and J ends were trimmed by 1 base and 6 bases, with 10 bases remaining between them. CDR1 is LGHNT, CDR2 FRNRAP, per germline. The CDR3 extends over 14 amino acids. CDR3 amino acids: CASGLGSSSNEQFF. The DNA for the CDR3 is TGTGCTAGTGGTTTGGGGTCTAGCAGCAATGAGCAGTTCTTC.

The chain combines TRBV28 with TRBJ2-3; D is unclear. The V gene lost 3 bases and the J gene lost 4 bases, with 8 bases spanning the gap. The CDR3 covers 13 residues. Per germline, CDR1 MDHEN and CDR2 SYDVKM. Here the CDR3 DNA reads TGTGCCAGCAGTTTGGGCTCGGCAGATACGCAGTATTTT. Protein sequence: CASSLGSADTQYF.

The CDR3 region is CASSYSTGLYGYTF. CDR3 nucleotides: TGTGCCAGCAGTTACTCCACGGGGCTTTATGGCTACACCTTC. The V gene is TRBV6-5, the J gene TRBJ1-2; D perhaps matches TRBD1 (5 bases). Looked up from germline, CDR1 is MNHEY and CDR2 is SVGAGI. V shed 0 bases and J shed 5 bases, with 10 bases lying between them. CDR3 size: 14 residues.

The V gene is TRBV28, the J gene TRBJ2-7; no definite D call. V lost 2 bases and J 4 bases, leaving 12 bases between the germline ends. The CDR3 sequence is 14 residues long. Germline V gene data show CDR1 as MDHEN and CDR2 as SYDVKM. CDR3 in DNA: TGTGCCAGCAGTTTACCCTCGTATGTTTACGAGCAGTACTTC. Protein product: CASSLPSYVYEQYF.

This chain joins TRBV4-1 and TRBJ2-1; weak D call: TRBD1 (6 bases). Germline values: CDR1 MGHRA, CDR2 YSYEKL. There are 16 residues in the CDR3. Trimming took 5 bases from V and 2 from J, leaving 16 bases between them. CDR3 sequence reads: CASSVTNRVTYNEQFF. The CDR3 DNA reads TGCGCCAGCAGCGTAACTAACAGGGTAACCTACAATGAGCAGTTCTTC.

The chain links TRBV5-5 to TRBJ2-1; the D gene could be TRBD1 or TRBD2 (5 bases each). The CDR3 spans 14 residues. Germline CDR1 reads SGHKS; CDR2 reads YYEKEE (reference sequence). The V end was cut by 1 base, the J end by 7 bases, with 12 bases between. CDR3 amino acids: CASSLLGVGNEQFF. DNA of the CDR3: TGTGCCAGCAGCTTGCTGGGGGTGGGGAATGAGCAGTTCTTC.

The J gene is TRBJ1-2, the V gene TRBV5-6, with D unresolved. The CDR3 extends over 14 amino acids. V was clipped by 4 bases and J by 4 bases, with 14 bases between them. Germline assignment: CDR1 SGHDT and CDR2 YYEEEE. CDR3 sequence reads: CASSRKEAGYGYTF. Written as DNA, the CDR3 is TGTGCCAGCAGCCGTAAGGAGGCCGGCTATGGCTACACCTTC.

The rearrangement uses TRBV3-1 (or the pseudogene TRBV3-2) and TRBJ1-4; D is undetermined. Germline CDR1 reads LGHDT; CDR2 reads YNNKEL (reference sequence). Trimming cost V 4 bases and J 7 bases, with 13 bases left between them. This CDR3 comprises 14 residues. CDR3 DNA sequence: TGTGCCAGCAGCCCACCGGCCCGGGGTGAAAAACTGTTTTTT. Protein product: CASSPPARGEKLFF.

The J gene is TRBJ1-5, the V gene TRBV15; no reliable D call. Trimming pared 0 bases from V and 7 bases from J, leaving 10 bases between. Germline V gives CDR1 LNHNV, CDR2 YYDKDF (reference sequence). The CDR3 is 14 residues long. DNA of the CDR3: TGTGCCACCAGCAGAGAACGGGGAGGGCAGCCCCAGCATTTT. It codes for CATSRERGGQPQHF. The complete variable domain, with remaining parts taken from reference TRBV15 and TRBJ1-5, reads DAMVIQNPRYQVTQFGKPVTLSCSQTLNHNVMYWYQQKSSQAPKLLFHYYDKDFNNEADTPDNFQSRRPNTSFCFLDIRSPGLGDTAMYLCATSRERGGQPQHFGDGTRLSIL.

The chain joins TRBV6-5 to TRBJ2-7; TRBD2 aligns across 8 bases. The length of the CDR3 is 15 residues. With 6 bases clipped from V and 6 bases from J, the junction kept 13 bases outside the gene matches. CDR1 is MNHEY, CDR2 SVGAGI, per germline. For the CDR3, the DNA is TGTGCCAGCAGCCACCGGGGCGCGGGAGGTGGCGAGCAGTACTTC. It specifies CASSHRGAGGGEQYF.

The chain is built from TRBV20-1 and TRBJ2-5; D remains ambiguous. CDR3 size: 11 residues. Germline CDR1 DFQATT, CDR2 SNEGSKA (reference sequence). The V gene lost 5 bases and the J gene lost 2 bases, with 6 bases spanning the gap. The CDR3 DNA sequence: TGCAGTGCTCAGGAGCAAGAGACCCAGTACTTC. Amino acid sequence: CSAQEQETQYF.